These 17 T cell receptor beta chains were all obtained from the same sample, sequenced in a study of CD8 T cells in Susac syndrome. Reverse transcription used 0.5 to 1 ug RNA and random hexamers. Each CDR3 protein gets one entry after TCRdb re-called the immunoSEQ multiplex PCR reads with MiXCR. This sample yields more than 75,000 distinct CDR3 sequences, of which around 94% are seen a single time; about 0.25% belongs to the top ten. Sequencing input: CD8+ T cells from PBMCs. The source of these receptors is a human donor in good health.

The J gene is TRBJ2-7, the V gene TRBV6-2 or TRBV6-3, with a possible D match to TRBD1 (6 bases). The germline V gene has CDR1 MNHEY and CDR2 SVGEGT. CDR3 length: 15 amino acids. Trimming stripped 5 bases from V and 1 base from J, with 15 bases between. This CDR3 is CASSPSGVRSYEQYF. Written as DNA, the CDR3 is TGTGCCAGCAGTCCCTCAGGGGTTCGATCCTACGAGCAGTACTTC.

This sequence joins TRBV7-9 and TRBJ2-2; tentative D call: TRBD2 (6 bases). This CDR3 comprises 15 residues. Per germline, CDR1 SEHNR and CDR2 FQNEAQ (reference sequence). V was shortened by 11 bases and J by 3 bases, with 19 bases between the two germline ends. The CDR3 DNA reads as TGTGCCCGGGAGCCCCGACAGACCTACACCGGGGAGCTGTTTTTT. Its translation: CAREPRQTYTGELFF.

This chain joins TRBV3-1 and TRBJ2-1; 10 nucleotides agree with TRBD2. V lost 1 base to trimming and J lost 6 bases; unmatched junction nucleotides: 0. Germline lookup yields CDR1 LGHDT and CDR2 YNNKEL (reference sequence). The CDR3 loop spans 14 amino acids. The CDR3 DNA is TGTGCCAGCAGCCAAGGACTAGCGGGCAATGAGCAGTTCTTC. Translating gives CASSQGLAGNEQFF.

The V gene is TRBV4-1, the J gene TRBJ1-1; D might be TRBD1 (5 bases). This CDR3 is 16 amino acids long. Trimming removed 0 bases from V and 4 bases from J, with 15 bases in between. Germline V gene sequence: CDR1 MGHRA, CDR2 YSYEKL. CDR3 sequence reads: CASSQEVGRQSTEAFF. The CDR3 DNA reads as TGCGCCAGCAGCCAAGAGGTGGGACGCCAGAGCACTGAAGCTTTCTTT.

The rearrangement links TRBV6-1 to TRBJ2-1, with TRBD2 matching 11 bases. This CDR3 contains 15 residues. The germline gives CDR1 MNHNS, CDR2 SASEGT. V lost 6 bases to trimming and J lost 7 bases; unmatched junction nucleotides: 8. CDR3 DNA: TGTGCCAGCAGCCCCGGGGCTAGCGGGAGGAATGAGCAGTTCTTC. Protein: CASSPGASGRNEQFF.

The chain joins TRBV9 to TRBJ2-7; 7 bases map to TRBD1. Germline values: CDR1 SGDLS, CDR2 YYNGEE. The CDR3 contains 14 residues. The V segment lost 5 bases and the J segment 4 bases; nucleotides outside the gene matches: 9. The CDR3: CASSLRQGPYEQYF. In DNA form, the CDR3 reads TGTGCCAGCAGTTTACGACAGGGCCCATACGAGCAGTACTTC.

CDR3 coding DNA: TGTGCCAGCAGTCTCCTCGATTTCGGGGAGACCCAGTACTTC. It yields the protein CASSLLDFGETQYF. This sequence joins TRBV28 and TRBJ2-5, with D unclear. V was cut by 5 bases and J by 5 bases, with 15 bases left in between. Germline V lookup: CDR1 MDHEN, CDR2 SYDVKM. The length of the CDR3 is 14 residues.

The genes are TRBV29-1 and TRBJ2-2; 9 bases match TRBD2. Germline values: CDR1 SQVTM, CDR2 ANQGSEA. Trimming removed 6 bases from V and 6 bases from J; junction bases left unmatched: 11. This CDR3 is 15 amino acids long. The CDR3 reads CSVLSSGSVPGELFF. The CDR3 region has the DNA TGCAGCGTACTAAGTAGCGGGAGTGTTCCCGGGGAGCTGTTTTTT.

V is TRBV5-4 and J is TRBJ2-7; possible D gene TRBD2, 6 bases. Germline V gene sequence: CDR1 SGHNT, CDR2 YYREEE (reference sequence). Trimming pared 3 bases from V and 3 bases from J, leaving 10 bases between. The CDR3 sequence is 13 residues long. CDR3 coding DNA: TGTGCCAGCAGCTACCCCGGGGGCTACGAGCAGTACGTC. Amino acid sequence: CASSYPGGYEQYV.

The chain combines TRBV20-1 with TRBJ1-1, with D unresolved. This CDR3 has 14 amino acids. Germline V gene sequence: CDR1 DFQATT, CDR2 SNEGSKA (reference sequence). Between the trimmed V and J ends, which lost 5 bases and 3 bases, there was a span of 16 bases. The CDR3 sequence is CSASWLVAYTEAFF. Here the CDR3 DNA reads TGCAGTGCTTCATGGTTGGTGGCCTACACTGAAGCTTTCTTT.

This clonotype appeared once. V and J are TRBV4-1 and TRBJ1-2; D might be TRBD1 (6 bases). Trimming took 4 bases from V and 6 from J, leaving 6 bases between them. CDR3 length: 11 residues. Germline CDR1 MGHRA, CDR2 YSYEKL. The CDR3 here is CASSPGDGYTF. Here the CDR3 DNA reads TGCGCCAGCAGCCCAGGGGATGGCTACACCTTC.

The chain recombines TRBV15 with TRBJ1-3, with D maybe TRBD1 (5 bases). Germline lookup yields CDR1 LNHNV and CDR2 YYDKDF (reference sequence). The CDR3 sequence is 15 residues long. Trimming cost V 0 bases and J 2 bases, with 8 bases left between them. The CDR3 DNA is TGTGCCACCAGCAGAGATCGGGGGACTGGAAACACCATATATTTT. Amino acids: CATSRDRGTGNTIYF.

This clonotype was seen only once. This chain joins TRBV4-2 and TRBJ2-3, with D perhaps TRBD1 or TRBD2 (5 bases each). Looked up from germline, CDR1 is LGHNA and CDR2 is YNFKEQ. The length of the CDR3 is 15 residues. Deletions cut 4 bases from V and 4 bases from J, with 15 bases between. The CDR3 region has the DNA TGTGCCAGCAGCCCCGGGACCGCACGGGCAGATACGCAGTATTTT. Translation: CASSPGTARADTQYF.

The chain employs TRBV25-1 and TRBJ2-1; 9 bases map to TRBD2. The J segment lost 4 bases and the V segment lost 1 base, leaving 5 bases of the junction unmatched. The CDR3 covers 16 residues. CDR1 is MGHDK, CDR2 SYGVNS, per germline. The CDR3 coding sequence is TGTGCCAGCAGTGAATTCGGCGGGGGGGATTACAATGAGCAGTTCTTC. Amino acid sequence: CASSEFGGGDYNEQFF.

The genes are TRBV20-1 and TRBJ2-3, with 7 bases lining up with TRBD2. The CDR3 runs to 16 residues. With V trimmed by 0 bases and J by 4 bases, 10 bases remained unmatched. Germline V gene sequence: CDR1 DFQATT, CDR2 SNEGSKA (reference sequence). CDR3 bases: TGCAGTGCTAGAGATCTGTTAGCGGGTGCCCCAGATACGCAGTATTTT. This codes for CSARDLLAGAPDTQYF.

The gene calls are TRBV7-9 and TRBJ2-1, with 7 bases identical to TRBD1. The CDR3 runs to 14 residues. V dropped 4 bases and J dropped 5; count of bases not matched to a gene: 5. The germline V gene encodes CDR1 SEHNR and CDR2 FQNEAQ (reference sequence). The CDR3 region has the DNA TGTGCCAGCAGCTACGACAGGGCGCACAATGAGCAGTTCTTC. It encodes CASSYDRAHNEQFF.

J is TRBJ1-5 and V is TRBV24-1; D unclear. The V and J ends lost 1 base and 7 bases respectively, with 7 bases between them. CDR1 is KGHDR, CDR2 SFDVKD, per germline. The CDR3 contains 13 residues. CDR3 bases: TGTGCCACCAGTGATTTTGTGGGGCAGCCCCAGCATTTT. Amino acids: CATSDFVGQPQHF.